This entry lists 8 T cell receptor beta chains sequenced from one sample in a study of T-cell reconstitution after alpha-beta-depleted transplantation in children. The authors prepared the TCRbeta library with unique molecular identifiers. One entry per CDR3 protein results from TCRdb running MiXCR on the PCR reads. There are roughly 500,000 distinct CDR3 sequences in the sample; roughly an eighth occur only once, and around 5.6% lies in the top ten. Sequenced material: PBMCs from the stem cell graft donor, taken from the stem cell graft. The receptors were sampled from a human donor who donated a stem cell graft to a child with combined immunodeficiency.

CDR3 nucleotides: TGTGCCATCAGCCCGGCAGGTGCTAGCACTGAAGCTTTCTTT. This translates into CAISPAGASTEAFF. The chain employs TRBV10-3 and TRBJ1-1; D ambiguous. The V and J ends lost 6 bases and 4 bases respectively, with 15 bases between them. Per the germline V gene, CDR1 is ENHRY and CDR2 is SYGVKD. CDR3 length equals 14 residues.

This clonotype was seen more than once but under ten times. V is TRBV12-3 or TRBV12-4 and J is TRBJ1-2; D is uncertain. Trimming cost V 7 bases and J 3 bases, with 15 bases left between them. The CDR3 contains 14 residues. In DNA form, the CDR3 reads TGTGCCAGCACCCTGGTACTCCTAGACTATGGCTACACCTTC. Its translation: CASTLVLLDYGYTF.

This clonotype was seen a few times. The V and J genes are TRBV7-6 and TRBJ1-1; no clear D gene. In germline, CDR1 is SGHVS, CDR2 FNYEAQ. V lost 6 bases, J lost 0 bases, and 8 bases lay in between. The length of the CDR3 is 13 residues. This CDR3 is CASRVDVNTEAFF. Written as DNA, the CDR3 is TGTGCCAGCAGAGTAGACGTGAACACTGAAGCTTTCTTT.

Judged by abundance, this clonotype is medium-sized. The chain joins TRBV10-3 to TRBJ2-7, with TRBD1 as a possible D gene (7 bases). The germline V gene has CDR1 ENHRY and CDR2 SYGVKD. The CDR3 loop spans 13 amino acids. The V and J ends lost 7 bases and 4 bases respectively, with 14 bases between them. The CDR3 reads CAIMEGQQYEQYF. In DNA, the CDR3 is TGTGCCATCATGGAGGGACAGCAGTACGAGCAGTACTTC.

The chain employs TRBV12-3 or TRBV12-4 and TRBJ2-6; TRBD1 might be the D (6 bases). Trimming shortened V by 8 bases and J by 0 bases, and 17 bases separated the two germline ends. The length of the CDR3 is 17 residues. The CDR3 loop is CASLIRDTDSGANVLTF. Here the CDR3 DNA reads TGTGCCAGCCTTATCCGGGACACAGACTCTGGGGCCAACGTCCTGACTTTC.

The chain carries TRBV18 and TRBJ2-7; 7 positions match TRBD2. This CDR3 comprises 14 residues. Germline loops: CDR1 KGHSH, CDR2 LQKENI. V lost 1 base and J lost 6; bases outside the gene matches: 6. DNA for the CDR3: TGTGCCAGCTCACCACGTTCGGGAGGTACCGAGCAGTACTTC. It codes for CASSPRSGGTEQYF.

This clonotype occurred a few times. The chain carries TRBV20-1 and TRBJ2-7, with 11 bases that match TRBD2. The CDR3 contains 14 residues. Germline V gene data show CDR1 as DFQATT and CDR2 as SNEGSKA (reference sequence). Trimming removed 4 bases from V and 5 bases from J; junction bases left unmatched: 7. Here the CDR3 DNA reads TGCAGTGCTAAAGTAGCGGGAGGGCCCAACGAGCAGTACTTC. It translates to CSAKVAGGPNEQYF.

This clonotype was counted at least ten times. The chain uses TRBV10-3 and TRBJ1-2; possible D gene TRBD1, 5 bases. The CDR3 is 12 amino acids. Trimming removed 10 bases from V and 10 bases from J, with 19 bases in between. The germline gives CDR1 ENHRY, CDR2 SYGVKD. The chain's CDR3 is CATSAGGEDYTF. The CDR3 DNA sequence: TGTGCCACCTCCGCGGGAGGGGAGGACTACACCTTC.